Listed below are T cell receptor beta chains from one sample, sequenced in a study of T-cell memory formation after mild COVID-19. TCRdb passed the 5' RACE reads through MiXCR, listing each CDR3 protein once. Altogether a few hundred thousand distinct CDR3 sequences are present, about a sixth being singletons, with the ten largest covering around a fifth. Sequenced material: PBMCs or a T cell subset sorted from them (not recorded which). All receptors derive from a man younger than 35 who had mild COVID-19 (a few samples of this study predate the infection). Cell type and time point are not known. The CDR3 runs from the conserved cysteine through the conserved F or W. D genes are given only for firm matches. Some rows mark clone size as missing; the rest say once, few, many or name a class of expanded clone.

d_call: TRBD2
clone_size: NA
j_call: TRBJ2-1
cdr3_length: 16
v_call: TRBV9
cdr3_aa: CASSTYGGGSYNEQFF
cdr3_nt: TGTGCCAGCAGCACGTATGGGGGGGGTTCCTACAATGAGCAGTTCTTC

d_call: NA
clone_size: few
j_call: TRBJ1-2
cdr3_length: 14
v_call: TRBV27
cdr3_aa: CASSFDGWGYGYTF
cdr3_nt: TGTGCCAGCAGTTTCGACGGCTGGGGCTATGGCTACACCTTC

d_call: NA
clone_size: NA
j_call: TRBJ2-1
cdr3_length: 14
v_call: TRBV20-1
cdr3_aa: CSARRWGGYNEQFF
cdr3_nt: TGCAGTGCTAGAAGGTGGGGTGGGTACAATGAGCAGTTCTTC

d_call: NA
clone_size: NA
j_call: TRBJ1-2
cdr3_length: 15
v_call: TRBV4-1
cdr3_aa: CASSQGPAGGYGYTF
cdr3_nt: TGCGCCAGCAGCCAAGGCCCGGCAGGCGGCTATGGCTACACCTTC

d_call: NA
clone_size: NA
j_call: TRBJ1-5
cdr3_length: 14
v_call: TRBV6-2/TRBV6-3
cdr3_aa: CASSYLGFNQPQHF
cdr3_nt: TGTGCCAGCAGTTACTTGGGATTCAATCAGCCCCAGCATTTT

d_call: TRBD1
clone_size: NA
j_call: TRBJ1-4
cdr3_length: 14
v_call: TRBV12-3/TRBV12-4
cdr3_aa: CASRGYRGREKLFF
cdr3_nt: TGTGCCAGCAGGGGATACAGGGGGCGTGAAAAACTGTTTTTT

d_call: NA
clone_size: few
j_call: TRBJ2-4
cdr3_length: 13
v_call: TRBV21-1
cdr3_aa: CASSKEHRSIQYF
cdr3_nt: TGTGCCAGCAGCAAAGAACACCGATCGATTCAGTACTTC

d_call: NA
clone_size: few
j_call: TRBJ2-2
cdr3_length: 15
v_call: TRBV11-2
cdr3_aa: CASSLVRGNTGELFF
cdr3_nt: TGTGCCAGCAGCTTAGTTAGGGGGAACACCGGGGAGCTGTTTTTT

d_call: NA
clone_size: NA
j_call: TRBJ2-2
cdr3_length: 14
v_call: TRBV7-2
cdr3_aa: CASSFHRNTGELFF
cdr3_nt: TGTGCCAGCAGCTTCCACAGAAACACCGGGGAGCTGTTTTTT

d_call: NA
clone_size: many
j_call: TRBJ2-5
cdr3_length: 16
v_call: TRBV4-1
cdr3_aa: CASSRLWGEGQETQYF
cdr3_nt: TGCGCCAGCAGCCGTCTCTGGGGGGAAGGACAAGAGACCCAGTACTTC

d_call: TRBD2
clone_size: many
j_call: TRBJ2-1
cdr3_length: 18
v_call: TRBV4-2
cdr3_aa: CASSQGLAGGLRYNEQFF
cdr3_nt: TGTGCCAGCAGCCAGGGACTAGCGGGGGGGTTAAGATACAATGAGCAGTTCTTC

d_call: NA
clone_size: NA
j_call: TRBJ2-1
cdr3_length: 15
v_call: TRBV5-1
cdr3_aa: CASSWAGQGYNEQFF
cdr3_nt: TGCGCCAGCAGCTGGGCCGGACAAGGTTACAATGAGCAGTTCTTC

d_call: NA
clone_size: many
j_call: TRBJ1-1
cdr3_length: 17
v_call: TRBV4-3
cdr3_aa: CASSQGPGEIMNTEAFF
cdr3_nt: TGCGCCAGCAGCCAAGGCCCAGGGGAGATCATGAACACTGAAGCTTTCTTT

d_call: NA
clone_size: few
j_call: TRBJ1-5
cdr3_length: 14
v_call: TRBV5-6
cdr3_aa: CASSLGQTNQPQHF
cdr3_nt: TGTGCCAGCAGCTTGGGGCAGACAAATCAGCCCCAGCATTTT

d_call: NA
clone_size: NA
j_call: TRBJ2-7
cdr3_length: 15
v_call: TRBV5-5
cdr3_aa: CASSRTRGRVDEQYF
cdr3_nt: TGTGCCAGCAGCCGTACCCGGGGCAGGGTGGACGAGCAGTACTTC

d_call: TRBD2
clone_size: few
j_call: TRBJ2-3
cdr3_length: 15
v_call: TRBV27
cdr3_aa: CASSLGLAVADTQYF
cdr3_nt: TGTGCCAGCAGTTTAGGACTAGCGGTAGCAGATACGCAGTATTTT

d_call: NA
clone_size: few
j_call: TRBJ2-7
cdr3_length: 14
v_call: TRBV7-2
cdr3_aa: CASSLGTEGYEQYF
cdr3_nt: TGTGCCAGCAGCTTGGGGACCGAAGGCTACGAGCAGTACTTC

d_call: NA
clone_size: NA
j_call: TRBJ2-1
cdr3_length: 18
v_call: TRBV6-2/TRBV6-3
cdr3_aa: CASSSLSLRRGPYNEQFF
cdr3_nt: TGTGCCAGCAGTTCTTTAAGCCTGCGTAGGGGCCCCTACAATGAGCAGTTCTTC

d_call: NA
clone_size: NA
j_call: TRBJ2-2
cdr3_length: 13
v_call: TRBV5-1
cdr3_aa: CASSETLGGELFF
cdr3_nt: TGCGCCAGCAGCGAGACCTTGGGCGGGGAGCTGTTTTTT

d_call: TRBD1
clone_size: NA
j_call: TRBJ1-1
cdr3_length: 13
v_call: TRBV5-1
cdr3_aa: CASSPGTGVEAFF
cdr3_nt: TGCGCCAGCAGCCCTGGGACAGGGGTTGAAGCTTTCTTT

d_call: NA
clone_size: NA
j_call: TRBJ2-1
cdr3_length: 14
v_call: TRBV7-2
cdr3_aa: CASTLMDSLNEQFF
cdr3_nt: TGTGCCAGCACGCTTATGGACTCCCTCAATGAGCAGTTCTTC

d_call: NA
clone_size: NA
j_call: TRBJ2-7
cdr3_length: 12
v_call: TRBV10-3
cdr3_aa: CAISESRDEQYF
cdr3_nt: TGTGCCATCAGTGAGAGTAGAGACGAGCAGTACTTC

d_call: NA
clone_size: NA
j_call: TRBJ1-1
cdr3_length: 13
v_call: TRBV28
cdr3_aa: CASTLRSPGEAFF
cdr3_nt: TGTGCCAGCACCCTTAGGTCCCCTGGTGAAGCTTTCTTT

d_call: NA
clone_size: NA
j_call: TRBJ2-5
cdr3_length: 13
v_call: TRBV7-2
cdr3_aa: CASIPGGWETQYF
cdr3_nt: TGTGCCAGCATCCCAGGCGGGTGGGAGACCCAGTACTTC

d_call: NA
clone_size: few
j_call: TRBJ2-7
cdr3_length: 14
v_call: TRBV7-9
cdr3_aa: CASSPPGKTYEQYF
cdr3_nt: TGTGCCAGCAGCCCCCCCGGGAAAACCTACGAGCAGTACTTC

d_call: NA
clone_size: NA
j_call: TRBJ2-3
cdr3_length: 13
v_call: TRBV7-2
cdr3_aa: CASSLIAPDTQYF
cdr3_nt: TGTGCCAGCAGCTTAATTGCACCGGATACGCAGTATTTT

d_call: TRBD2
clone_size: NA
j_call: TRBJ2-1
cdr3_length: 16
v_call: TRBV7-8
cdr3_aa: CASSPTGLAGYNEQFF
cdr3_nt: TGTGCCAGCAGCCCGACGGGACTAGCGGGGTACAATGAGCAGTTCTTC

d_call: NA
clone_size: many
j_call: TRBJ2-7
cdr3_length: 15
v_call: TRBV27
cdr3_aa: CASSPTYSPPYEQYF
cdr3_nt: TGTGCCAGCAGTCCGACCTACTCCCCCCCCTACGAGCAGTACTTC

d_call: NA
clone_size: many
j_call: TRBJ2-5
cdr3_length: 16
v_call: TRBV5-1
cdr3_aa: CASSLGGGIRQLTQYF
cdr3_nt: TGCGCCAGCAGCTTGGGAGGGGGAATCCGCCAGCTGACCCAGTACTTC

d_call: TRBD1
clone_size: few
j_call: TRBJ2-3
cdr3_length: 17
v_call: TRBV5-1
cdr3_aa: CASRRGTGFGITDTQYF
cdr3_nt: TGCGCCAGCAGAAGGGGGACAGGGTTCGGGATTACAGATACGCAGTATTTT

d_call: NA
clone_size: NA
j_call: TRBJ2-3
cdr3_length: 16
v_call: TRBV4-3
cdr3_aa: CASSQDVTPSTDTQYF
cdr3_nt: TGCGCCAGCAGCCAAGACGTGACCCCTAGCACAGATACGCAGTATTTT

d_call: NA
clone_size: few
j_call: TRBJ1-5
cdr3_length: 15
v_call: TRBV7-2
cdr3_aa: CASSFAPSSNQPQHF
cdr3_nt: TGTGCCAGCAGCTTTGCGCCCAGCAGCAATCAGCCCCAGCATTTT

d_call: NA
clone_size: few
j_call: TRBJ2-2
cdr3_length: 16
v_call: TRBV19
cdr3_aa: CASSINGGPGPGELFF
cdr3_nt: TGTGCCAGTAGTATTAACGGGGGCCCAGGCCCCGGGGAGCTGTTTTTT

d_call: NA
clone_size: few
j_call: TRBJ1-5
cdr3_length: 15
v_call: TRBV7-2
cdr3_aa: CASSLGQVRLAPQHF
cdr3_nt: TGTGCCAGCAGCTTAGGGCAGGTACGGCTCGCGCCCCAGCATTTT